This TCR beta chain was recorded in a study of regulatory T cells in long-lasting Graves disease (dated by TCRdb to about 2021). With respect to the entire study: To count as having persistent Graves' disease, a patient had to have received antithyroid drug treatment for over 5 years with TSH receptor autoantibodies remaining persistently positive. A total of roughly 35 samples were covered by TCR sequencing, comprising 13 persistent and 20 newly diagnosed Graves' disease patients. The study was registered as a clinical trial and conducted in China. This study used TCR sequencing and RNA sequencing of peripheral blood to compare persistent Graves' disease patients against newly diagnosed Graves' disease patients. On average, persistent Graves' disease patients in the clinical cohort had been on antithyroid drugs for about 9.7 years. Study-wide conclusions, independent of this receptor: The study examined only peripheral blood because the primary lesion, thyroid tissue, could not be accessed. A larger number of public clonotypes was shared among persistent patients (over 2,500) than among newly diagnosed patients (around 970). The authors acknowledged the small sample size as a limitation that may reduce accuracy. Persistent disease showed preferential use of TRBV28, TRBJ1-2 and TRBJ2-5, whereas newly diagnosed disease favored TRBV20-1 and TRBJ2-1. Sequencing and analysis were limited to the TCR beta chain. Lower TCR Shannon entropy and fewer highly expanded clones were observed in persistent Graves' disease patients than in newly diagnosed patients, which suggested clonal expansion.

Per the publication, the time point label means: persistent/refractory GD, antithyroid drugs over 5 years with positive TRAb. For both TCR sequencing and RNA sequencing, RNA was extracted from PBMCs using TRIzol. The diagnosis of Graves' disease followed American Thyroid Association guidelines. Patients were recruited from an endocrinology department in Xi'an, China. Each patient gave around 9.2 milliliters of peripheral blood, collected in an EDTA anticoagulant tube. PBMCs were isolated by Ficoll Paque Plus density gradient separation without further T cell sorting. An Agilent 2100 Bioanalyzer and agarose gel were used to check RNA quality, and a NanoDrop 2000 was used to measure RNA concentration. From its first to its last residue, the CDR3 has 12 amino acids. The CDR3 DNA has 36 bases and is translated from base 1. The germline V gene encodes CDR1 ENHRY and CDR2 SYGVKD. This clonotype came up a few times. The clone's antigen remains unknown. In this CDR3 the conserved last residue, phenylalanine or tryptophan, is missing, so a read error is likely.

Receptors were amplified or captured by multiplex PCR. Sequencer: Illumina HiSeq 4000. CDR3 regions were amplified by Arm-PCR with iRepertoire HTBI primers to construct TCR beta libraries. Before sequencing, the PCR products went through gel purification. In the paper's pipeline: Gene usage analysis of CDR3 amino acid clonotypes used the 60 to 75 TRBV and 11 to 15 TRBJ segments found across samples. Filtered high-quality paired reads were merged into contigs using COPE and FqMerger. Contigs were aligned with BLAST to IMGT TRBV, TRBD and TRBJ reference genes, and CDR3 was defined per IMGT. Highly expanded clones were defined as clonotypes with a frequency above 0.1%. Shannon entropy served as the measure of repertoire diversity, while the Gini coefficient captured V-J evenness. A clonotype was considered public if more than one individual shared it. TCRdb itself trimmed the public reads at Q25 with fastp, ran MiXCR and retained productive beta chains. Rows with a matching CDR3 protein are joined into one entry that keeps the most common DNA and genes. TCRdb's processing, not the authors', yielded these V and J calls. Here the sample has roughly 360,000 distinct CDR3 sequences; more than 20% occur a single time. Around a quarter of the sample lies in the top ten.

The rearranged chain carries TRBV10-3 and TRBJ2-5; the D gene could be either TRBD1 or TRBD2, each agreeing at 5 bases. The DNA matches TRBJ2-7 better at its end, which makes the J call doubtful. Material: peripheral blood mononuclear cells (PBMCs), obtained when the disease was refractory, from a patient treated with antithyroid drugs. This TCR derives from a woman in her 40s with Graves disease. Donor details come from another sample of the same person, matched by shared clones. The sequenced DNA: TGTGCCATCGGGGACGGTACCTACGAGCAGTACTCC. Its coded protein is CAIGDGTYEQYS.